These T cell receptor beta chains were read from a single sample in a study of cytomegalovirus exposure and HLA in healthy donors. Sequenced by immunoSEQ multiplex PCR; TCRdb stores in-frame clones only, minus some. The sample has around 96,000 clones; 65% to 85% are singletons. The sequencing input was PBMCs. All receptors come from a man aged 18 to 30 in good health and CMV-seronegative. CDR3s include the opening cysteine and the closing phenylalanine or tryptophan. Fields, in order: clone size, V gene, D gene, J gene, CDR3 protein, CDR3 DNA. A D gene is named only where the DNA matches it firmly. Clone size is stated in some rows and not others, as once, few, many or a class when expanded.

size: .; V: TRBV10-3; D: TRBD1; J: TRBJ1-2; CDR3: CATHQGAGYGYTF; DNA: TGTGCCACCCACCAGGGGGCGGGCTATGGCTACACCTTC
size: .; V: TRBV5-1; D: TRBD1; J: TRBJ2-7; CDR3: CASSPGGRYEQYF; DNA: TGCGCCAGCAGCCCAGGGGGCCGTTACGAGCAGTACTTC
size: .; V: TRBV7-9; D: .; J: TRBJ1-2; CDR3: CASSPAEGGYTF; DNA: TGTGCCAGCAGCCCCGCGGAGGGGGGCTACACCTTC
size: .; V: TRBV9; D: .; J: TRBJ2-1; CDR3: CASSAQRVSNEQFF; DNA: TGTGCCAGCAGCGCCCAGAGGGTCAGCAATGAGCAGTTCTTC
size: .; V: TRBV7-6; D: TRBD1; J: TRBJ1-1; CDR3: CASSLTGGDAEAFF; DNA: TGTGCCAGCAGCTTGACAGGGGGTGACGCTGAAGCTTTCTTT
size: .; V: TRBV5-5; D: .; J: TRBJ1-1; CDR3: CASSQEGIEAFF; DNA: TGTGCCAGCAGCCAGGAGGGGATTGAAGCTTTCTTT
size: .; V: TRBV9; D: .; J: TRBJ2-5; CDR3: CASSVAGPGETQYF; DNA: TGTGCCAGCAGCGTAGCCGGGCCAGGGGAGACCCAGTACTTC
size: .; V: TRBV13; D: TRBD2; J: TRBJ2-7; CDR3: CASSWVSGGPSYEQYF; DNA: TGTGCCAGCAGCTGGGTTAGCGGGGGCCCATCCTACGAGCAGTACTTC
size: few; V: TRBV5-1; D: .; J: TRBJ1-6; CDR3: CASSLGSSGGALNSPLHF; DNA: TGCGCCAGCAGCTTGGGGTCGTCCGGGGGGGCTCTTAATTCACCCCTCCACTTT
size: .; V: TRBV19; D: TRBD2; J: TRBJ2-7; CDR3: CASSIGTSDTYEQYF; DNA: TGTGCCAGTAGTATTGGGACTAGCGACACCTACGAGCAGTACTTC
size: .; V: TRBV21-1; D: .; J: TRBJ1-2; CDR3: CASSKQGTNYGYTF; DNA: TGTGCCAGCAGCAAACAGGGCACCAACTATGGCTACACCTTC
size: .; V: TRBV9; D: .; J: TRBJ2-1; CDR3: CASSVGGLSYNEQFF; DNA: TGTGCCAGCAGCGTAGGCGGGTTATCCTACAATGAGCAGTTCTTC
size: .; V: TRBV19; D: TRBD1; J: TRBJ1-2; CDR3: CASLPTGINYGYTF; DNA: TGTGCCAGTTTACCGACAGGGATTAACTATGGCTACACCTTC
size: .; V: TRBV7-9; D: TRBD1; J: TRBJ1-5; CDR3: CASSHGTGTGNQPQHF; DNA: TGTGCCAGCAGCCACGGGACAGGGACTGGCAATCAGCCCCAGCATTTT
size: .; V: TRBV19; D: .; J: TRBJ2-5; CDR3: CASSMAETQYF; DNA: TGTGCCAGTAGTATGGCTGAGACCCAGTACTTC
size: once; V: TRBV2; D: .; J: TRBJ1-1; CDR3: CASQWGGDTEAFF; DNA: TGTGCCAGCCAGTGGGGAGGGGACACTGAAGCTTTCTTT
size: .; V: TRBV9; D: TRBD2; J: TRBJ2-2; CDR3: CASSVDGSGVITGELFF; DNA: TGTGCCAGCAGCGTAGATGGTAGCGGGGTGATCACCGGGGAGCTGTTTTTT